The 13 T cell receptor beta chains presented below share a single source sample, sequenced in a study of T cell changes during pregnancy in multiple sclerosis (dated by TCRdb to between 2018 and 2021). The library was built by means of the immunoSEQ multiplex PCR assay. TCRdb provides this immuneACCESS table in a form limited to in-frame rearrangements. Some clones are lacking; in checked studies, under half of them reflect an unresolved V gene, and why the rest are absent is not known. Here the sample has about 97,000 clones; approximately 91% occur a single time. Over 2.5% of the sample is in the top ten clones. The sequencing here drew on peripheral blood, taken in the second trimester of pregnancy. These receptors came from a female donor with multiple sclerosis, enrolled in a pregnancy study.

The chain carries TRBV27 and TRBJ2-7; the D gene is possibly TRBD2 (6 bases). The CDR3 has 13 amino acids. Trimming removed 6 bases at V and 3 bases at J, with 12 bases between. CDR1 and CDR2 from the germline V gene are MNHEY and SMNVEV (reference sequence). The CDR3, as DNA: TGTGCCAGCAGCCCTAGGACTATCTACGAGCAGTACTTC. This sequence encodes CASSPRTIYEQYF.

V and J are TRBV28 and TRBJ1-2; possibly TRBD1 for D (5 bases). Germline V gene data show CDR1 as MDHEN and CDR2 as SYDVKM. CDR3 size: 14 residues. V was pared by 6 bases and J by 0 bases, with 11 bases between. The CDR3 is CASRGRKANYGYTF. CDR3 nucleotides: TGTGCCAGCAGGGGGCGGAAAGCTAACTATGGCTACACCTTC.

This chain's CDR3 is CASSRNSGSHGYTF. The DNA for the CDR3 is TGTGCCAGCAGTCGCAACTCGGGAAGTCATGGCTACACCTTC. V usage is TRBV6-1 and J usage is TRBJ1-2; D gene uncertain. Germline CDR1 MNHNS, CDR2 SASEGT. Trimming shortened V by 5 bases and J by 6 bases, and 16 bases separated the two germline ends. There are 14 residues in the CDR3.

This clone was seen a handful of times. V is TRBV2 and J is TRBJ2-7; 7 bases match TRBD1. Looked up from germline, CDR1 is SNHLY and CDR2 is FYNNEI. CDR3 length: 14 residues. Germline trimming cut 3 bases from V and 2 bases from J; bases unmatched to any gene: 4. CDR3 sequence: CASSEWDSAYEQYF. CDR3 in DNA: TGTGCCAGCAGTGAGTGGGACAGTGCCTACGAGCAGTACTTC.

The V call is TRBV28, the J call TRBJ2-4; 8 bases line up with TRBD2. CDR1 is MDHEN and CDR2 is SYDVKM in the germline V gene. Trimming took 5 bases from V and 6 from J; bases not matched to a gene: 6. This CDR3 is 14 amino acids long. For the CDR3, the DNA is TGTGCCAGCAGTCAGACGGGAGGGGGAAACATTCAGTACTTC. Translating gives CASSQTGGGNIQYF.

The chain recombines TRBV15 with TRBJ2-1, with D perhaps TRBD2 (6 bases). Germline V lookup: CDR1 LNHNV, CDR2 YYDKDF (reference sequence). The CDR3 spans 13 residues. V lost 2 bases and J lost 12, with 14 bases in between. This chain's CDR3 is CATSRSLRDLQFF. CDR3 sequence (DNA): TGTGCCACCAGCAGATCCCTCAGGGACTTGCAGTTCTTC.

This clone came up once. This chain uses TRBV2 with TRBJ1-5; tentatively, D is TRBD1 (6 bases). Trimming stripped 5 bases from V and 5 bases from J, with 16 bases between. Germline-derived CDR1 and CDR2 are SNHLY and FYNNEI. This CDR3 region has 15 residues. CDR3 DNA: TGTGCCAGCAGTACTGGGACATTTAGAGATCAGCCCCAGCATTTT. It translates to CASSTGTFRDQPQHF.

This rearrangement joins TRBV6-1 to TRBJ2-1; the D gene is possibly TRBD2 (5 bases). The ends were cut back, 3 bases at V and 0 bases at J, with 9 bases in the middle. This CDR3 region has 15 residues. The germline V gene encodes CDR1 MNHNS and CDR2 SASEGT. This CDR3 is CASSELAGSYNEQFF. The DNA for the CDR3 is TGTGCCAGCAGTGAGCTCGCGGGCTCCTACAATGAGCAGTTCTTC.

V is TRBV28 and J is TRBJ2-7, with 7 bases identical to TRBD1. This CDR3 comprises 12 residues. Germline loops: CDR1 MDHEN, CDR2 SYDVKM. V shed 8 bases and J 9 bases; nucleotides not matched to a gene: 10. The CDR3 loop reads CASGVTGVVQYF. CDR3 coding DNA: TGTGCCAGCGGGGTTACAGGGGTGGTGCAGTACTTC.

The chain is built from TRBV7-2 and TRBJ1-2; 7 nucleotides match TRBD1. Unmatched junction bases numbered 3, after V lost 1 base and J lost 4 bases. The CDR3 length is 14 residues. Germline values: CDR1 SGHTA, CDR2 FQGNSA. The CDR3 spells CASSLDGTAYGYTF. The CDR3 nucleotides are TGTGCCAGCAGCTTAGATGGGACAGCCTATGGCTACACCTTC.

The chain couples TRBV18 to TRBJ2-7; 7 bases line up with TRBD1. The junction had 12 bases not matched to a gene; V was cut back by 1 base and J by 0 bases. The CDR3 runs 18 residues. CDR1 is KGHSH and CDR2 is LQKENI in the germline V gene. The CDR3, as DNA: TGTGCCAGCTCACCACTACGAAGACAGGGTTGGGTCTCCTACGAGCAGTACTTC. This gives the protein CASSPLRRQGWVSYEQYF.

V usage is TRBV7-3 and J usage is TRBJ2-2; D unresolved. This CDR3 is built from 12 residues. Germline V gene sequence: CDR1 SGHTA, CDR2 FQGTGA. Trimming took off 4 bases at V and 4 bases at J, with 4 bases between the two ends. CDR3 sequence reads: CASSSPTGELFF. CDR3 sequence (DNA): TGTGCCAGCAGCTCTCCCACCGGGGAGCTGTTTTTT.

The gene calls are TRBV6-5 and TRBJ1-4; D is unclear. There are 15 residues in the CDR3. Germline V gives CDR1 MNHEY, CDR2 SVGAGI. Trimming left V 0 bases short and J 8 bases short, with 13 bases between. The CDR3 protein is CASSYSTNPREKLFF. The CDR3, as DNA: TGTGCCAGCAGTTACTCGACGAACCCGAGGGAAAAACTGTTTTTT.